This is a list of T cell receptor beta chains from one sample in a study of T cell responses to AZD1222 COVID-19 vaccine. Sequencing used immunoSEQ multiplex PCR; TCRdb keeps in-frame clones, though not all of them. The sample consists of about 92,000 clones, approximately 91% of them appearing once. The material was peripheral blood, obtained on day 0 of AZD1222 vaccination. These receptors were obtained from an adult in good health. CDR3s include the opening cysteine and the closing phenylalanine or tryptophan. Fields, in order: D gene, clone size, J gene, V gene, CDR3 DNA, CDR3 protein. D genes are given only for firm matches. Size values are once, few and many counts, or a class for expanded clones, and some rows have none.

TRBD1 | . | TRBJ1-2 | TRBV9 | TGTGCCAGCAGCGCTTATGGGACAGGGGGCCTCTATGGCTACACCTTC | CASSAYGTGGLYGYTF
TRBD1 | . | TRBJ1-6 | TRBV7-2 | TGTGCCAGCAGCTTGGAGGGGGCACATAATTCACCCCTCCACTTT | CASSLEGAHNSPLHF
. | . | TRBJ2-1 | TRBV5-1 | TGCGCCAGCAGCTTGGGAGGACTATCCTACAATGAGCAGTTCTTC | CASSLGGLSYNEQFF
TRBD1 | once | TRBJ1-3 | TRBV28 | TGTGCCAGCAGCCCCACCCCCGGACAGGTTCTCAACTCTGGAAACACCATATATTTT | CASSPTPGQVLNSGNTIYF
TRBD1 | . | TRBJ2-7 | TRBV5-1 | TGCGCCAGCAGGCCGACAGGGGCCCCCGAGCAGTACTTC | CASRPTGAPEQYF
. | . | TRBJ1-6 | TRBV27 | TGTGCCAGCAGGCCCCAGGGACTCGGTTCCAATTCACCCCTCCACTTT | CASRPQGLGSNSPLHF
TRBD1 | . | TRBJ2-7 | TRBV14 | TGTGCCAGCAGCCGATTTAGTCCCGGGACAGGGGGCCCAAAGTACGAGCAGTACTTC | CASSRFSPGTGGPKYEQYF
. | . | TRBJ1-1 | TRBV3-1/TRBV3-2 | TGTGCCAGCAGCCTCGGTAGCGTGAACACTGAAGCTTTCTTT | CASSLGSVNTEAFF
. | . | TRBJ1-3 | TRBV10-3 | TGTGCCATCTCGAGGGATCTCTCTGGAAACACCATATATTTT | CAISRDLSGNTIYF
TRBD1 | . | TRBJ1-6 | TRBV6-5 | TGTGCCAGCATACCGGGACAGTTAGATTCACCCCTCCACTTT | CASIPGQLDSPLHF
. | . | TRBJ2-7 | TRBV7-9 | TGTGCCAGCAGCTTGCAGGGTCCCGAGCAGTACTTC | CASSLQGPEQYF
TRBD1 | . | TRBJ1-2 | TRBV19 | TGTGCCAGTAGTATTGGGGACAGGGGGTCTGGCTACACCTTC | CASSIGDRGSGYTF
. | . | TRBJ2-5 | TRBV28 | TGTGCCAGCAACACCGGAATCCAAGAGACCCAGTACTTC | CASNTGIQETQYF
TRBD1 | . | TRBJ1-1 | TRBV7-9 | TGTGCCAGCAGCTATGGAGACAGGGTCTGGGCTTTCTTT | CASSYGDRVWAFF
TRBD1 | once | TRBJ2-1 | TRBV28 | TGTGCCAGCAGTTTCACAGGGGGGCAGTTCTTC | CASSFTGGQFF
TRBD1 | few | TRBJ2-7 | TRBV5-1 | TGCGCCAGCAGCTGGCCTTTTGGACAGGGTCGGCACGAGCAGTACTTC | CASSWPFGQGRHEQYF
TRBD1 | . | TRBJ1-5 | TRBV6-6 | TGTGCCAGCAGACAGGGACAGATCAATCAGCCCCAGCATTTT | CASRQGQINQPQHF
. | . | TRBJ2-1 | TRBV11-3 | TGTGCCAGCAGTCGAGGGGCAGGTAGATACAATGAGCAGTTCTTC | CASSRGAGRYNEQFF
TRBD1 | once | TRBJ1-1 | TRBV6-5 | TGTGCCAGCAGCAGCCTCCAGGGGGTTGAAGCTTTCTTT | CASSSLQGVEAFF
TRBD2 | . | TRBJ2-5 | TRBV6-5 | TGTGCCAGCAGTTACGGGACTAGCGGGCGCGTGACCCAGTACTTC | CASSYGTSGRVTQYF
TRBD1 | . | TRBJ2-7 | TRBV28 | TGTGCCAGCAGTCCTTGGGGGACAGGGGGAGCCGAGCAGTACTTC | CASSPWGTGGAEQYF
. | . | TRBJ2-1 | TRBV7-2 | TGTGCCAGTCCCCTGGGAAATGAGCAGTTCTTC | CASPLGNEQFF
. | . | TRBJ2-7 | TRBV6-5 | TGTGCCAGCAGTTACTCTCCGGGTACCTACGAGCAGTACTTC | CASSYSPGTYEQYF
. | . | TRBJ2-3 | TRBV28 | TGTGCCAGCAGTTTCGGACAGTACACAGATACGCAGTATTTT | CASSFGQYTDTQYF